Listed below are T cell receptor beta chains from one sample, sequenced in a study of blood T cell repertoires in COVID-19. The table came from immunoSEQ multiplex PCR; TCRdb's copy has only in-frame clones and leaves some out. The data show under 250,000 clones, around 80% seen once. Sequenced sample: peripheral blood. The receptors stem from a human donor in a cohort sampled during active COVID-19. The CDR3 runs from the conserved cysteine through the conserved F or W. Fields, in order: clone size, J gene, V gene, D gene, CDR3 protein, CDR3 DNA. D genes are given only for firm matches. Clone size is stated in some rows and not others, as once, few, many or a class when expanded.

>-|TRBJ2-3|TRBV18|-
CASSPGETYTDTQYF
TGTGCCAGCTCACCAGGGGAGACCTACACAGATACGCAGTATTTT
>-|TRBJ1-2|TRBV6-5|TRBD1
CASSYDREFAGYTF
TGTGCCAGCAGTTACGACAGGGAGTTTGCTGGCTACACCTTC
>once|TRBJ2-2|TRBV28|-
CASSLPPYAGELFF
TGTGCCAGCAGTTTACCCCCCTACGCCGGGGAGCTGTTTTTT
>-|TRBJ1-2|TRBV28|-
CASSLSGKGYTF
TGTGCCAGCAGTTTATCAGGGAAGGGCTACACCTTC
>-|TRBJ2-7|TRBV6-1|TRBD2
CASSEGLAGVYYEQYF
TGTGCCAGCAGTGAAGGGCTAGCGGGAGTTTACTACGAGCAGTACTTC
>-|TRBJ2-5|TRBV5-4|-
CASSADSEETQYF
TGTGCCAGCAGCGCGGACAGCGAAGAGACCCAGTACTTC
>few|TRBJ1-3|TRBV4-1|TRBD1
CASSPQGQSGNTIYF
TGCGCCAGCAGCCCCCAGGGACAGTCCGGAAACACCATATATTTT
>-|TRBJ2-7|TRBV28|TRBD2
CASNSLGGSGSSYEQYF
TGTGCCAGCAACTCCCTAGGGGGTAGCGGGAGCTCCTACGAGCAGTACTTC
>-|TRBJ2-5|TRBV7-2|TRBD1
CASAVETGSSTQYF
TGTGCCAGCGCTGTGGAGACAGGGTCATCGACCCAGTACTTC
>-|TRBJ1-4|TRBV6-5|-
CASSYGGSTNEKLFF
TGTGCCAGCAGTTACGGCGGGTCAACTAATGAAAAACTGTTTTTT
>many|TRBJ1-5|TRBV10-2|TRBD1
CASSPGQGVPQHF
TGCGCCAGCAGTCCGGGACAGGGAGTTCCCCAGCATTTT
>-|TRBJ1-5|TRBV6-2/TRBV6-3|-
CASSYGGGNHQPQHF
TGTGCCAGCAGTTACGGGGGCGGTAACCATCAGCCCCAGCATTTT
>-|TRBJ2-5|TRBV5-1|TRBD2
CASSLVALAGGQETQYF
TGCGCCAGCAGCTTGGTCGCTCTAGCGGGAGGTCAAGAGACCCAGTACTTC
>few|TRBJ1-6|TRBV3-1/TRBV3-2|-
CASNRDLGSPLHF
TGTGCCAGCAACAGGGACCTGGGTTCACCCCTCCACTTT
>-|TRBJ2-1|TRBV6-5|-
CASSFTPGNEQFF
TGTGCCAGCAGTTTCACCCCCGGCAATGAGCAGTTCTTC
>-|TRBJ2-1|TRBV7-2|TRBD1
CASSSGTVNYNEQFF
TGTGCCAGCAGCTCAGGGACAGTGAACTACAATGAGCAGTTCTTC
>few|TRBJ1-1|TRBV5-5|-
CASSPLNTEAFF
TGTGCCAGCAGCCCATTGAACACTGAAGCTTTCTTT
>-|TRBJ2-3|TRBV2|TRBD2
CASSVRRTSGGLDTQYF
TGTGCCAGCAGTGTTCGTAGGACTAGCGGGGGGTTAGATACGCAGTATTTT
>-|TRBJ2-7|TRBV5-4|-
CASSLKGTYEQYF
TGTGCCAGCAGCTTAAAAGGGACTTACGAGCAGTACTTC
>few|TRBJ2-5|TRBV19|TRBD2
CASSPFGTSQETQYF
TGTGCCAGTAGTCCCTTCGGGACTAGTCAAGAGACCCAGTACTTC
>-|TRBJ2-2|TRBV19|TRBD1
CASSRGTGGIEVSGELFF
TGTGCCAGTAGTCGCGGGACAGGGGGGATCGAAGTAAGCGGGGAGCTGTTTTTT
>once|TRBJ2-2|TRBV9|TRBD1
CASSGGQGFTGELFF
TGTGCCAGCAGCGGAGGACAGGGCTTCACCGGGGAGCTGTTTTTT
>-|TRBJ2-5|TRBV7-8|TRBD2
CASSLIAGGLQETQYF
TGTGCCAGCAGCTTAATAGCGGGGGGACTTCAAGAGACCCAGTACTTC
>-|TRBJ1-2|TRBV7-9|TRBD1
CASSLTFSGTDGYTF
TGTGCCAGCAGCTTAACCTTCTCCGGGACAGATGGCTACACCTTC
>-|TRBJ1-6|TRBV7-6|TRBD1
CASSQGQVGSPLHF
TGTGCCAGCAGCCAGGGACAGGTTGGATCACCCCTCCACTTT
>-|TRBJ2-3|TRBV19|TRBD1
CASSISAGGLTTDTQYF
TGTGCCAGTAGTATTTCCGCAGGGGGCCTTACCACAGATACGCAGTATTTT
>-|TRBJ1-2|TRBV6-2/TRBV6-3|-
CASSPQEFYGYTF
TGTGCCAGCAGTCCACAGGAATTCTATGGCTACACCTTC
>-|TRBJ1-1|TRBV28|-
CASLGGNTEAFF
TGTGCCAGCCTCGGAGGGAACACTGAAGCTTTCTTT
>-|TRBJ1-1|TRBV20-1|-
CSAEDSEAFF
TGCAGTGCCGAGGACAGTGAAGCTTTCTTT
>-|TRBJ1-3|TRBV7-9|-
CASSLGIQGGNTIYF
TGTGCCAGCAGCTTAGGCATCCAGGGAGGAAACACCATATATTTT
>-|TRBJ2-6|TRBV6-1|-
CASSADSLVSGANVLTF
TGTGCCAGCAGTGCCGATTCTTTAGTGTCTGGGGCCAACGTCCTGACTTTC
>-|TRBJ1-2|TRBV10-3|TRBD1
CAISGTGGDGYTF
TGTGCCATCAGCGGGACAGGGGGGGATGGCTACACCTTC
>-|TRBJ2-1|TRBV19|TRBD2
CASSSTSGGYNEQFF
TGTGCCAGTAGTTCAACTAGCGGGGGCTACAATGAGCAGTTCTTC
>-|TRBJ1-2|TRBV9|-
CASSVATIPRTGRDGYTF
TGTGCCAGCAGCGTAGCTACTATACCTCGCACAGGGAGGGATGGCTACACCTTC
>few|TRBJ1-2|TRBV14|TRBD1
CASSQAPGQGFYGYTF
TGTGCCAGCAGCCAAGCGCCGGGACAGGGGTTCTATGGCTACACCTTC
>-|TRBJ1-2|TRBV4-1|TRBD1
CASSPGQGHNYGYTF
TGCGCCAGCAGCCCAGGACAGGGGCACAACTATGGCTACACCTTC
>many|TRBJ2-7|TRBV5-5|-
CASSLVQGVTYEQYF
TGTGCCAGCAGCTTGGTACAGGGTGTCACCTACGAGCAGTACTTC
>-|TRBJ1-3|TRBV19|-
CASRIAVAEAGNTIYF
TGTGCCAGTAGGATCGCGGTCGCGGAGGCTGGAAACACCATATATTTT
>-|TRBJ1-2|TRBV28|-
CASSLNRVGYTF
TGTGCCAGCAGTTTAAACAGGGTTGGCTACACCTTC
>-|TRBJ2-5|TRBV5-1|-
CASSLVGTSETQYF
TGCGCCAGCAGCTTGGTCGGTACGAGTGAGACCCAGTACTTC
>-|TRBJ1-6|TRBV12-5|TRBD1
CASGLEGAMPLHF
TGTGCTAGTGGTTTGGAGGGGGCCATGCCCCTCCACTTT
>-|TRBJ1-6|TRBV19|-
CASSTRASPLHF
TGTGCCAGTAGCACCAGGGCTTCACCCCTCCACTTT
>-|TRBJ2-5|TRBV11-3|-
CASSLRQQETQYF
TGTGCCAGCAGCTTAAGACAGCAAGAGACCCAGTACTTC
>-|TRBJ1-6|TRBV7-9|-
CASSLPTQGTSNSPLHF
TGTGCCAGCAGCTTACCGACTCAGGGCACTTCCAATTCACCCCTCCACTTT
>once|TRBJ2-1|TRBV5-1|-
CASSLGAGQNNEQFF
TGCGCCAGCAGCTTGGGAGCGGGCCAAAACAATGAGCAGTTCTTC
>-|TRBJ2-7|TRBV7-2|TRBD2
CASSSTTSGLGEQYF
TGTGCCAGCAGCTCCACGACTAGCGGTTTGGGCGAGCAGTACTTC